Below are 15 T cell receptor beta chains sequenced from a single sample in a study of T cells after yellow fever vaccination. TCRdb analysed the 5' RACE reads with MiXCR anew, one entry per CDR3 protein. The sample records 610,000 or so distinct CDR3 sequences, 12% being singletons. Material: PBMCs, obtained on the day of the yellow fever booster vaccination. These TCRs come from a man in his thirties or forties who received the YFV17D yellow fever vaccine.

V is TRBV9 and J is TRBJ2-5, with D perhaps TRBD2 (6 bases). Germline-derived CDR1 and CDR2 are SGDLS and YYNGEE. V shed 2 bases and J shed 3 bases, with 14 bases lying between them. The CDR3 has 15 residues. CDR3 sequence reads: CASSVLGSFKETQYF. The CDR3 region has the DNA TGTGCCAGCAGCGTCCTCGGGAGCTTTAAAGAGACCCAGTACTTC.

This clonotype was detected a few times. The chain recombines TRBV12-3 or TRBV12-4 with TRBJ2-7, with no clear D. The CDR3 totals 14 residues. The V end was cut by 7 bases, the J end by 4 bases, with 17 bases between. CDR3 loop: CASTDTRTPYEQYF. CDR3 in DNA: TGTGCCAGCACAGACACCCGGACCCCGTACGAGCAGTACTTC.

This clonotype was detected a few times. The V call is TRBV20-1, the J call TRBJ2-2; D unresolved. The length of the CDR3 is 13 residues. Germline V gene lookup returns CDR1 DFQATT and CDR2 SNEGSKA (reference sequence). Trimming took 3 bases from V and 1 from J, leaving 6 bases between them. The CDR3 spells CSASPGNTGELFF. The CDR3 DNA reads as TGCAGTGCTAGCCCGGGGAACACCGGGGAGCTGTTTTTT.

Here the CDR3 reads CASSLSPAGSNYGYTF. In nucleotides, the CDR3 is TGTGCCAGCAGTTTATCCCCGGCGGGATCCAACTATGGCTACACCTTC. The chain is built from TRBV27 and TRBJ1-2; D uncertain. V was clipped by 0 bases and J by 2 bases, with 13 bases between them. The CDR3 loop spans 16 amino acids. CDR1 is MNHEY, CDR2 SMNVEV, per germline (reference sequence).

The V call is TRBV5-1, the J call TRBJ2-2; tentatively, D is TRBD2 (5 bases). The length of the CDR3 is 16 residues. Germline values: CDR1 SGHRS, CDR2 YFSETQ. The V end lost 2 bases, the J end lost 1 base, and 12 bases lay between the germline ends. CDR3: CASSFSSGENTGELFF. The CDR3 nucleotides read TGCGCCAGCAGCTTCTCCAGCGGAGAGAACACCGGGGAGCTGTTTTTT.

This clonotype was counted only a few times. The V and J genes are TRBV4-2 and TRBJ1-2, with no clear D. The germline V and J ends were trimmed by 5 bases and 8 bases, with 21 bases remaining between them. Germline V gives CDR1 LGHNA, CDR2 YNFKEQ. CDR3 length: 15 residues. CDR3 protein: CASSTRNGFLDGYTF. DNA for the CDR3: TGTGCCAGCAGCACCCGAAACGGGTTCCTGGACGGCTACACCTTC.

This clonotype was counted at least ten times. The genes are TRBV20-1 and TRBJ2-1, with TRBD2 matching over 11 bases. The germline gives CDR1 DFQATT, CDR2 SNEGSKA (reference sequence). This CDR3 has 14 amino acids. The J segment lost 6 bases and the V segment lost 8 bases, leaving 9 bases of the junction unmatched. The CDR3 sequence: CSCTPSGRFNEQFF. CDR3 sequence (DNA): TGCAGTTGCACCCCTAGCGGGAGGTTCAATGAGCAGTTCTTC.

The CDR3 loop reads CSAPRETSIGQYF. Here the CDR3 DNA reads TGCAGTGCCCCCAGGGAAACCTCTATTGGGCAGTACTTC. The rearrangement uses TRBV20-1 and TRBJ2-7, with D possibly being TRBD1 (5 bases). Germline CDR1 is DFQATT and CDR2 is SNEGSKA (reference sequence). Trimming pared 6 bases from V and 9 bases from J, leaving 21 bases between. The length of the CDR3 is 13 residues.

The chain has TRBV5-1 and TRBJ1-1; tentatively, D is TRBD1 (5 bases). The V end was cut by 3 bases, the J end by 5 bases, with 14 bases between. CDR1 is SGHRS, CDR2 YFSETQ, per germline. The CDR3 is 14 amino acids. CDR3 DNA sequence: TGCGCCAGCAGCTCTTTCGGGGGAACGACTGAAGCTTTCTTT. Translating it yields CASSSFGGTTEAFF.

This chain connects TRBV29-1 to TRBJ2-3; D uncertain. The V end was cut by 4 bases, the J end by 6 bases, with 14 bases between. Germline V gives CDR1 SQVTM, CDR2 ANQGSEA. This CDR3 spans 13 amino acids. The CDR3 reads CSVVAIVSDTQYF. In DNA, the CDR3 is TGCAGCGTTGTGGCCATAGTTTCGGATACGCAGTATTTT.

This clonotype appeared a few times. This chain connects TRBV5-5 to TRBJ2-5; D is unresolved. Trimming took 5 bases from V and 5 from J, leaving 16 bases between them. The CDR3 contains 14 residues. The germline CDR1 and CDR2 sequences are SGHKS and YYEKEE (reference sequence). CDR3 in amino acids: CASSPGARPETQYF. CDR3 bases: TGTGCCAGCAGTCCCGGTGCCCGGCCCGAGACCCAGTACTTC.

V is TRBV9 and J is TRBJ2-7; TRBD1 matches at 9 bases. Germline-derived CDR1 and CDR2 are SGDLS and YYNGEE. The CDR3 consists of 15 residues. V gave up 2 bases and J gave up 4 bases; unmatched junction bases: 7. The CDR3 bases are TGTGCCAGCAGCGTGGGACAGGGCTCCCGTTACGAGCAGTACTTC. Translation gives CASSVGQGSRYEQYF.

The V gene is TRBV7-9, the J gene TRBJ2-5; D gene ambiguous. Trimming removed 5 bases from V and 1 base from J, with 8 bases in between. The germline V gene encodes CDR1 SEHNR and CDR2 FQNEAQ (reference sequence). This CDR3 is built from 13 residues. The CDR3 DNA reads as TGTGCCAGCAGCGTTTACAGCCAAGAGACCCAGTACTTC. It yields the protein CASSVYSQETQYF.

In its sample, this clonotype was seen a few times. This rearrangement joins TRBV28 to TRBJ1-1; TRBD1 aligns across 7 bases. The length of the CDR3 is 16 residues. The V gene end was trimmed by 1 base and the J gene end by 6 bases; junction bases not matched to a gene: 11. CDR1 is MDHEN and CDR2 is SYDVKM in the germline V gene. The CDR3 spells CASSLSGTASPAEAFF. DNA for the CDR3: TGTGCCAGCAGTTTATCCGGGACAGCCTCCCCAGCTGAAGCTTTCTTT.

In this sample, this clonotype turned up a few times. The J gene is TRBJ2-3, the V gene TRBV5-1, with 7 nucleotides matching TRBD2. CDR3 length: 13 amino acids. Germline lookup yields CDR1 SGHRS and CDR2 YFSETQ. V lost 4 bases to trimming and J lost 5 bases; unmatched junction nucleotides: 4. Written as DNA, the CDR3 is TGCGCCAGCAGCGGCGAGCGGGGAGATACGCAGTATTTT. Translating it yields CASSGERGDTQYF.